The 9 T cell receptor beta chains given below trace back to one sample, sequenced in a study of blood T cell repertoires in COVID-19. Profiled with immunoSEQ multiplex PCR; TCRdb holds only in-frame clones, not every one. The sample records around 100,000 clones, 90% being singletons. Material: peripheral blood. The receptors originated from a man aged 50 to 60 with acute or convalescent COVID-19.

The chain links TRBV5-1 to TRBJ1-1; D is uncertain. CDR1 SGHRS and CDR2 YFSETQ come from the germline V gene. The CDR3 contains 14 residues. V was cut by 4 bases and J by 0 bases, with 10 bases left in between. Written as DNA, the CDR3 is TGCGCCAGCAGCGGTCAGGATCTGAACACTGAAGCTTTCTTT. This encodes CASSGQDLNTEAFF.

In this sample, this clone turned up a few times. The J gene is TRBJ1-1, the V gene TRBV10-3; 9 nucleotides align to TRBD1. This CDR3 region has 14 residues. J was trimmed by 9 bases and V by 0 bases; bases with no gene match: 5. Germline-derived CDR1 and CDR2 are ENHRY and SYGVKD. The CDR3 loop is CAISESMDRGKAFF. In nucleotides, the CDR3 is TGTGCCATCAGTGAGTCGATGGACAGGGGAAAAGCTTTCTTT.

This chain connects TRBV9 to TRBJ1-4; 7 bases are a match to TRBD1. The V segment lost 0 bases and the J segment 6 bases; nucleotides outside the gene matches: 8. Germline CDR1 and CDR2: SGDLS and YYNGEE. CDR3 length equals 16 residues. The chain's CDR3 is CASSVGETGLYEKLFF. Here the CDR3 DNA reads TGTGCCAGCAGCGTAGGGGAGACAGGGTTGTATGAAAAACTGTTTTTT. The whole variable domain, filled in from reference TRBV9 and TRBJ1-4, reads DSGVTQTPKHLITATGQRVTLRCSPRSGDLSVYWYQQSLDQGLQFLIQYYNGEERAKGNILERFSAQQFPDLHSELNLSSLELGDSALYFCASSVGETGLYEKLFFGSGTQLSVL.

This sequence joins TRBV10-3 and TRBJ2-2; no clear D gene. This CDR3 spans 14 amino acids. CDR1 is ENHRY and CDR2 is SYGVKD in the germline V gene. V was cut by 8 bases and J by 5 bases, with 15 bases left in between. The CDR3 loop is CAIAVREVTGELFF. The CDR3 DNA reads TGTGCCATCGCGGTGAGAGAAGTGACCGGGGAGCTGTTTTTT.

This chain uses TRBV6-5 with TRBJ1-2; D uncertain. This CDR3 has 14 residues. V was clipped by 0 bases and J by 4 bases, with 9 bases between them. Germline V gives CDR1 MNHEY, CDR2 SVGAGI. The CDR3 sequence: CASSYSRGAYGYTF. CDR3 DNA: TGTGCCAGCAGTTACTCCCGGGGAGCCTATGGCTACACCTTC.

The chain is built from TRBV6-2 or TRBV6-3 and TRBJ2-1, with 7 bases identical to TRBD2. In germline, CDR1 is MNHEY, CDR2 SVGEGT. Trimming at V came to 2 bases and at J to 10 bases, leaving 2 bases not matched to a gene. CDR3 size: 12 residues. CDR3 loop: CASSYGGVEQFF. CDR3 coding DNA: TGTGCCAGCAGTTACGGGGGGGTAGAGCAGTTCTTC.

The gene calls are TRBV25-1 and TRBJ2-1; 10 nucleotides align to TRBD2. Trimming removed 6 bases from V and 9 bases from J; junction bases left unmatched: 11. The germline CDR1 and CDR2 sequences are MGHDK and SYGVNS. This CDR3 has 15 residues. Written as DNA, the CDR3 is TGTGCCAGCAGCCCCTCTAGCGGGGGAAAGGGTGAGCAGTTCTTC. Its protein product is CASSPSSGGKGEQFF. Complete variable domain (other parts from reference TRBV25-1 and TRBJ2-1): EADIYQTPRYLVIGTGKKITLECSQTMGHDKMYWYQQDPGMELHLIHYSYGVNSTEKGDLSSESTVSRIRTEHFPLTLESARPSHTSQYLCASSPSSGGKGEQFFGPGTRLTVL.

This clone has more than one count but fewer than ten. This chain uses TRBV15 with TRBJ2-3; 9 positions agree with TRBD2. Germline V gene data show CDR1 as LNHNV and CDR2 as YYDKDF (reference sequence). The CDR3 has 21 amino acids. The V gene end was trimmed by 0 bases and the J gene end by 0 bases; junction bases not matched to a gene: 16. The CDR3 region is CATSRDRASGERGTSTDTQYF. The CDR3 bases are TGTGCCACCAGCAGAGATAGGGCTAGCGGGGAGCGGGGAACTAGCACAGATACGCAGTATTTT. Full variable domain (rest looked up from reference TRBV15 and TRBJ2-3): DAMVIQNPRYQVTQFGKPVTLSCSQTLNHNVMYWYQQKSSQAPKLLFHYYDKDFNNEADTPDNFQSRRPNTSFCFLDIRSPGLGDTAMYLCATSRDRASGERGTSTDTQYFGPGTRLTVL.

The V call is TRBV6-5, the J call TRBJ2-7, with 7 bases that match TRBD1. CDR1 and CDR2 (germline): MNHEY, SVGAGI. With 6 bases clipped from V and 2 bases from J, the junction kept 7 bases outside the gene matches. The CDR3 loop spans 14 amino acids. CDR3: CASSGSGTAYEQYF. CDR3 DNA sequence: TGTGCCAGCAGCGGCTCCGGGACAGCCTACGAGCAGTACTTC.